This TCR beta chain was documented in a study of T cell responses to AZD1222 COVID-19 vaccine. The repertoire was sequenced with immunoSEQ multiplex PCR; TCRdb's copy has only in-frame clones and lacks some. The sample lists some 140,000 clones; 85% to 95% were seen once. With 8 bases removed from V and 6 bases from J, the gap between germline ends came to 8 bases. Germline lookup yields CDR1 SNHLY and CDR2 FYNNEI. CDR3 length equals 11 residues. On this clone: The antigen remains unidentified.

General observations from the study: Epitopes outside B.1.351 and B.1.1.7 mutated regions reportedly drew nearly half of spike TCRs.

J is TRBJ2-1 and V is TRBV2, with D maybe TRBD2 (6 bases). The sequence derives from an adult who received the AZD1222 COVID-19 vaccine. The sequenced sample was peripheral blood, obtained 28 days after the second AZD1222 dose. CDR3 sequence: CASLATNEQFF. The CDR3 bases are TGTGCCAGCCTAGCGACCAATGAGCAGTTCTTC.